The 15 T cell receptor beta chains below all came from one sample that was sequenced in a study of blood T cell repertoires in COVID-19. The assay was immunoSEQ multiplex PCR, and TCRdb's table has in-frame clones only and misses some. Here the sample spans about 150,000 clones, 76% being singletons. The material sequenced was peripheral blood. The receptors here all came from a woman aged 80 or over with acute or convalescent COVID-19.

This chain connects TRBV3-1 (or the pseudogene TRBV3-2) to TRBJ2-7, with D possibly TRBD2 on 5 matching bases. This CDR3 has 15 residues. Germline CDR1 is LGHDT and CDR2 is YNNKEL (reference sequence). V gave up 6 bases and J gave up 1 base, with 16 bases separating them. The CDR3 loop is CASSSARTVSYEQYF. For the CDR3, the DNA is TGTGCCAGCAGTTCCGCGAGGACTGTTTCCTACGAGCAGTACTTC.

The chain uses TRBV7-9 and TRBJ1-3; TRBD1 is a possible D gene (6 bases). Germline V lookup: CDR1 SEHNR, CDR2 FQNEAQ (reference sequence). This CDR3 is 14 amino acids long. Trimming left V 8 bases short and J 2 bases short, with 13 bases between. The CDR3 here is CASSEGTTGNTIYF. DNA of the CDR3: TGTGCCAGCTCGGAAGGGACAACTGGAAACACCATATATTTT.

This clone occurred once. The chain employs TRBV14 and TRBJ2-1; a possible D gene is TRBD1 (6 bases). Trimming cost V 6 bases and J 6 bases, with 9 bases left between them. Germline loops: CDR1 SGHDN, CDR2 FVKESK. The length of the CDR3 is 12 residues. The CDR3 reads CASRSGVNEQFF. In nucleotides, the CDR3 is TGTGCCAGCAGATCAGGGGTCAATGAGCAGTTCTTC.

This chain connects TRBV10-3 to TRBJ1-3, with D possibly TRBD1 on 5 matching bases. The CDR3 runs to 15 residues. V shed 3 bases and J shed 0 bases, with 9 bases lying between them. Germline assignment: CDR1 ENHRY and CDR2 SYGVKD. DNA for the CDR3: TGTGCCATCAGTGATGGGGCTATCTCTGGAAACACCATATATTTT. Translating it yields CAISDGAISGNTIYF.

The chain is built from TRBV30 and TRBJ2-2; a possible D gene is TRBD2 (5 bases). The CDR3 extends over 16 amino acids. Trimming stripped 0 bases from V and 0 bases from J, with 11 bases between. Germline assignment: CDR1 GTSNPN and CDR2 SVGIG (reference sequence). Here the CDR3 DNA reads TGTGCCTGGAGTGTACAAGCGGCCCCGAACACCGGGGAGCTGTTTTTT. Translation: CAWSVQAAPNTGELFF.

The genes are TRBV28 and TRBJ2-1; the match to TRBD1 covers 7 bases. The germline CDR1 and CDR2 sequences are MDHEN and SYDVKM. The V gene end was trimmed by 6 bases and the J gene end by 4 bases; junction bases not matched to a gene: 9. The CDR3 loop spans 15 amino acids. Here the CDR3 DNA reads TGTGCCAGCAGCCCAAGGGGGCGAATATACAATGAGCAGTTCTTC. This gives the protein CASSPRGRIYNEQFF.

This chain joins TRBV4-1 and TRBJ1-5, with 8 bases that match TRBD1. CDR1 MGHRA and CDR2 YSYEKL come from the germline V gene. The CDR3 totals 14 residues. Trimming cost V 0 bases and J 6 bases; bases outside gene matches: 1. In DNA form, the CDR3 reads TGCGCCAGCAGCCAAGATCAGGGGGCTCAGCCCCAGCATTTT. Encoded protein: CASSQDQGAQPQHF.

A remark on this clone: Other DNA sequences of this sample code for an identical CDR3. V is TRBV11-2 and J is TRBJ2-3; D possibly corresponds to TRBD1 (6 bases). The germline V gene has CDR1 SGHAT and CDR2 FQNNGV. V lost 2 bases and J 0 bases, leaving 9 bases between the germline ends. The CDR3 runs to 15 residues. This CDR3 is CASSLTGTSTDTQYF. The CDR3 DNA follows: TGTGCCAGCAGCTTAACCGGGACAAGCACAGATACGCAGTATTTT.

The chain is built from TRBV5-1 and TRBJ2-7; 7 bases are a match to TRBD1. Germline CDR1 reads SGHRS; CDR2 reads YFSETQ. This CDR3 contains 14 residues. V was pared by 5 bases and J by 3 bases, with 8 bases of the junction left unmatched. In DNA form, the CDR3 reads TGCGCCAGCAGTCCTCGGGACAGCCTCTACGAGCAGTACTTC. Its protein product is CASSPRDSLYEQYF.

The rearrangement uses TRBV28 and TRBJ2-2; 7 bases are a match to TRBD1. V shed 7 bases, J shed 1 base, and the junction held 6 bases outside the gene matches. This CDR3 is built from 15 residues. Germline values: CDR1 MDHEN, CDR2 SYDVKM. CDR3 protein: CASINRQGNTGELFF. The CDR3, as DNA: TGTGCCAGCATCAATCGACAGGGGAACACCGGGGAGCTGTTTTTT.

This clone has only one observation. This chain uses TRBV5-4 with TRBJ1-2, with 8 bases that match TRBD1. CDR3 size: 15 residues. Germline-derived CDR1 and CDR2 are SGHNT and YYREEE (reference sequence). The V segment lost 4 bases and the J segment 6 bases; nucleotides outside the gene matches: 11. The CDR3: CASSIDYRGWNGYTF. CDR3 sequence (DNA): TGTGCCAGCAGCATAGATTACAGGGGGTGGAATGGCTACACCTTC.

The rearrangement uses TRBV25-1 and TRBJ1-3, with D perhaps TRBD1 (6 bases). CDR1 and CDR2 from the germline V gene are MGHDK and SYGVNS. V was cut by 6 bases and J by 0 bases, with 9 bases left in between. This CDR3 comprises 14 residues. The CDR3 loop reads CASRDRYSGNTIYF. DNA of the CDR3: TGTGCCAGCAGAGACAGGTACTCTGGAAACACCATATATTTT. Full variable domain (outside the CDR3, taken from reference TRBV25-1 and TRBJ1-3): EADIYQTPRYLVIGTGKKITLECSQTMGHDKMYWYQQDPGMELHLIHYSYGVNSTEKGDLSSESTVSRIRTEHFPLTLESARPSHTSQYLCASRDRYSGNTIYFGEGSWLTVV.

CDR3 in DNA: TGTGCCAGCAGCTCGGACAGGGAAGCGCTTACGGCTTTCTTT. This gives the protein CASSSDREALTAFF. This rearrangement joins TRBV5-5 to TRBJ1-1; 8 positions match TRBD1. Per the germline V gene, CDR1 is SGHKS and CDR2 is YYEKEE (reference sequence). The CDR3 length is 14 residues. Trimming cost V 3 bases and J 11 bases; bases outside gene matches: 12.

The chain recombines TRBV5-1 with TRBJ2-3; no reliable D call. V lost 0 bases and J lost 6, with 11 bases in between. The CDR3 is 14 amino acids. Germline V lookup: CDR1 SGHRS, CDR2 YFSETQ. CDR3 in DNA: TGCGCCAGCAGCTTGGGTTTTGAAGCGGATACGCAGTATTTT. Its translation is CASSLGFEADTQYF.

This sequence joins TRBV27 and TRBJ2-1, with 14 bases that match TRBD2. This CDR3 is built from 20 residues. From germline, CDR1 is MNHEY and CDR2 SMNVEV (reference sequence). Trimming took 7 bases from V and 7 from J; bases not matched to a gene: 21. CDR3 coding DNA: TGTGCCAGCAACCTCCGGTGGACTAGCGGGGGGCTCCTATATCATAATGAGCAGTTCTTC. Translating it yields CASNLRWTSGGLLYHNEQFF.